The sequence of this TCR beta chain was determined in a study of T cell responses to AZD1222 COVID-19 vaccine. Study conclusions and caveats: Spike-specific TCR repertoires showed rising breadth and depth after two AZD1222 doses. Within unmutated variant regions lay the reported targets of nearly half of spike-specific TCRs.

Produced via immunoSEQ multiplex PCR; TCRdb's table is partial and in-frame only. The data show over 130,000 clones, with roughly 90% seen just once and about 1.5% held by the top ten. The CDR3 sequence is 14 residues long. The ends were cut back, 10 bases at V and 1 base at J, with 16 bases in the middle. The germline V gene encodes CDR1 MDHEN and CDR2 SYDVKM. With respect to this clone: Antigen unknown.

Pooling of second doses given at about 4 or about 12 weeks was done. The sequence was collected from an adult who received the AZD1222 COVID-19 vaccine. The input for sequencing was peripheral blood, taken 28 days after the second AZD1222 dose. This chain links TRBV28 with TRBJ1-2, with D uncertain. CDR3 in DNA: TGTGCCACCGCACCGGCTGGCAATAACTATGGCTACACCTTC. Protein sequence: CATAPAGNNYGYTF.